The rows below give T cell receptor beta chains drawn from one sample of a study of blood T cell repertoires in COVID-19. Generated by immunoSEQ multiplex PCR, the TCRdb table keeps only in-frame clones and is missing some. The profile shows under 250,000 clones, about 89% of them singletons. The sequenced sample was peripheral blood. The receptor set was obtained from a woman in her fifties or sixties who had recovered from COVID-19. Both conserved end residues are part of each CDR3. Each record gives: clone size, D gene, J gene, V gene, CDR3 protein, CDR3 DNA. The D gene is left open where the match is weak. Size tells how often a clone was seen (once, few, many) or the class of an expanded clone, and some rows leave it out.

- TRBD1 TRBJ1-2 TRBV4-3 CASSQGTGLLYGYTF TGCGCCAGCAGCCAAGGGACAGGGCTCCTCTATGGCTACACCTTC
- - TRBJ2-6 TRBV5-1 CASSLGGGGANVLTF TGCGCCAGCAGCTTGGGGGGCGGTGGGGCCAACGTCCTGACTTTC
- TRBD1 TRBJ1-2 TRBV28 CASQEDRNYGYTF TGTGCCAGCCAGGAGGACAGGAACTATGGCTACACCTTC
- - TRBJ1-2 TRBV19 CASSLSSARYYGYTF TGTGCCAGTAGTCTATCGAGTGCAAGATACTATGGCTACACCTTC
- - TRBJ2-1 TRBV7-8 CASSLTTNEQFF TGTGCCAGCAGCTTGACTACCAATGAGCAGTTCTTC
- TRBD1 TRBJ2-2 TRBV11-1 CASSRGQGGTGELFF TGTGCCAGCAGCCGTGGACAGGGGGGGACCGGGGAGCTGTTTTTT
- TRBD1 TRBJ1-1 TRBV5-8 CASIPDRVKNTEAFF TGTGCCAGCATCCCTGACAGGGTAAAAAACACTGAAGCTTTCTTT
once TRBD2 TRBJ2-3 TRBV19 CASSMSQRGSQYF TGTGCCAGTAGTATGTCCCAGCGGGGATCGCAGTATTTT
- TRBD1 TRBJ1-3 TRBV9 CASSTQGAYSGNTIYF TGTGCCAGCAGCACCCAGGGGGCCTACTCTGGAAACACCATATATTTT
- - TRBJ1-1 TRBV7-6 CASSLLPQGRNTEAFF TGTGCCAGCAGCTTATTGCCCCAGGGAAGGAACACTGAAGCTTTCTTT
- TRBD1 TRBJ2-5 TRBV7-3 CASSMGQNQETQYF TGTGCCAGCAGCATGGGACAGAACCAAGAGACCCAGTACTTC
- - TRBJ2-7 TRBV5-1 CASSLDRAKDEQYF TGCGCCAGCAGCTTGGACAGGGCAAAAGACGAGCAGTACTTC
- - TRBJ2-3 TRBV20-1 CGPTNTDTQYF TGCGGACCGACTAACACAGATACGCAGTATTTT
- - TRBJ2-7 TRBV6-6 CASSSLGDFEYF TGTGCCAGCAGTTCCCTCGGAGATTTTGAGTACTTC
- - TRBJ1-1 TRBV9 CASSVQKNTEAFF TGTGCCAGCAGCGTACAGAAGAACACTGAAGCTTTCTTT
- - TRBJ1-6 TRBV12-5 CASGLETDSPLHF TGTGCTAGTGGTTTGGAGACAGATTCACCCCTCCACTTT
- TRBD1 TRBJ2-6 TRBV10-3 CAISGGTGGGSGANVLTF TGTGCCATCAGCGGAGGGACAGGGGGCGGCTCTGGGGCCAACGTCCTGACTTTC
- TRBD2 TRBJ2-1 TRBV28 CVTGGAYNEQFF TGTGTTACCGGGGGGGCCTACAATGAGCAGTTCTTC
- TRBD1 TRBJ2-2 TRBV28 CASSGQGNTGELFF TGTGCCAGCAGTGGACAGGGGAACACCGGGGAGCTGTTTTTT
- TRBD2 TRBJ2-1 TRBV27 CASSLRGSGWNEQFF TGTGCCAGCAGTTTGCGGGGGAGCGGATGGAATGAGCAGTTCTTC
- TRBD1 TRBJ2-5 TRBV5-1 CASSNYGTEQETQYF TGCGCCAGCAGCAACTACGGGACAGAGCAAGAGACCCAGTACTTC
once TRBD1 TRBJ1-4 TRBV3-1/TRBV3-2 CASSQDQGEIEKLFF TGTGCCAGCAGCCAAGATCAGGGGGAAATTGAAAAACTGTTTTTT
- - TRBJ1-2 TRBV6-5 CASSYHAGANYGYTF TGTGCCAGCAGTTACCACGCGGGAGCTAACTATGGCTACACCTTC
- TRBD2 TRBJ2-3 TRBV2 CASRRLAGITDTQYF TGTGCCAGCAGACGACTAGCGGGGATCACAGATACGCAGTATTTT
- - TRBJ2-1 TRBV3-1/TRBV3-2 CASSQDPNSGFQFF TGTGCCAGCAGCCAGGACCCAAACTCAGGGTTTCAGTTCTTC
once TRBD1 TRBJ2-7 TRBV5-4 CASSPQGVSYEQYF TGTGCCAGCAGCCCACAGGGGGTCTCCTACGAGCAGTACTTC
- - TRBJ2-7 TRBV6-4 CASSDHRAWDEQYF TGTGCCAGCAGTGACCACAGAGCCTGGGACGAGCAGTACTTC
- - TRBJ2-3 TRBV7-2 CASSLARGNTQYF TGTGCCAGCAGCTTAGCTAGGGGGAATACGCAGTATTTT
- - TRBJ1-1 TRBV5-4 CASSSMGRGTEAFF TGTGCCAGCAGCTCCATGGGCCGGGGCACTGAAGCTTTCTTT
few - TRBJ1-3 TRBV5-1 CASSPSRSGNTIYF TGCGCCAGCAGCCCTTCTCGCTCTGGAAACACCATATATTTT
- - TRBJ2-5 TRBV29-1 CSGSRQEETQYF TGCAGCGGGAGTCGACAGGAAGAGACCCAGTACTTC
- - TRBJ1-2 TRBV6-1 CASSEASYGYTF TGTGCCAGCAGTGAAGCCAGCTATGGCTACACCTTC
- - TRBJ1-6 TRBV5-1 CASSLMGGDRSPLHF TGCGCCAGCAGCTTGATGGGAGGGGATCGTTCACCCCTCCACTTT
- TRBD2 TRBJ2-1 TRBV5-1 CASSLTGGLTEQFF TGCGCCAGCAGCTTGACGGGGGGGCTAACTGAGCAGTTCTTC
- - TRBJ1-2 TRBV6-5 CASTREGNANYGYTF TGTGCCAGCACCCGAGAGGGAAACGCTAACTATGGCTACACCTTC
- TRBD2 TRBJ2-1 TRBV7-3 CASKVGTSSYNEQFF TGTGCCAGCAAGGTTGGGACTAGCTCCTACAATGAGCAGTTCTTC
- - TRBJ1-5 TRBV19 CASSLQAYNQPQHF TGTGCCAGTAGTCTCCAGGCCTACAATCAGCCCCAGCATTTT
few - TRBJ1-2 TRBV7-2 CASSLDSPYGYTF TGTGCCAGCAGCTTAGACAGTCCCTATGGCTACACCTTC
- TRBD2 TRBJ2-1 TRBV27 CASSSQLAGSWNEQFF TGTGCCAGCAGTTCCCAACTAGCGGGGTCTTGGAATGAGCAGTTCTTC
- TRBD1 TRBJ1-5 TRBV11-2 CASSFDRGQQPQHF TGTGCCAGCAGCTTTGACAGGGGACAGCAGCCCCAGCATTTT
- - TRBJ1-2 TRBV18 CASSGEGYGYTF TGTGCCAGCTCGGGCGAGGGTTATGGCTACACCTTC
- - TRBJ1-5 TRBV28 CASSLRGVSNQPQHF TGTGCCAGCAGTTTACGGGGGGTTAGCAATCAGCCCCAGCATTTT
- - TRBJ1-2 TRBV3-1/TRBV3-2 CASSQPGPGVVRHTF TGTGCCAGCAGCCAACCGGGACCGGGGGTAGTAAGGCACACCTTC
- - TRBJ1-1 TRBV9 CASSGLEEKAFF TGTGCCAGCAGCGGGTTAGAGGAAAAAGCTTTCTTT
- - TRBJ1-2 TRBV19 CATTSYRAGGDGYTF TGTGCCACCACGAGTTACAGGGCAGGTGGCGATGGCTACACCTTC
- TRBD2 TRBJ2-5 TRBV3-1/TRBV3-2 CASRPTPGLADYQETQYF TGTGCCAGCAGGCCTACTCCGGGACTAGCGGACTACCAAGAGACCCAGTACTTC
- - TRBJ1-3 TRBV15 CATSRGGASGNTIYF TGTGCCACCAGCAGGGGAGGGGCGTCTGGAAACACCATATATTTT
- - TRBJ1-5 TRBV7-8 CASHPTNLRRQPQHF TGTGCCAGCCACCCCACTAACCTTCGGCGTCAGCCCCAGCATTTT
- - TRBJ2-1 TRBV30 CAWGRNSFYYNEQFF TGTGCCTGGGGAAGAAACAGTTTTTACTACAATGAGCAGTTCTTC
- - TRBJ1-1 TRBV28 CASSPHRGANTEAFF TGTGCCAGCAGTCCTCACCGGGGGGCAAACACTGAAGCTTTCTTT
- - TRBJ2-6 TRBV2 CASEAAALKANVLTF TGTGCCAGCGAGGCCGCCGCTCTGAAGGCCAACGTCCTGACTTTC
- TRBD1 TRBJ1-2 TRBV6-5 CASRRQGEGGYTF TGTGCCAGCAGAAGACAGGGTGAGGGTGGCTACACCTTC